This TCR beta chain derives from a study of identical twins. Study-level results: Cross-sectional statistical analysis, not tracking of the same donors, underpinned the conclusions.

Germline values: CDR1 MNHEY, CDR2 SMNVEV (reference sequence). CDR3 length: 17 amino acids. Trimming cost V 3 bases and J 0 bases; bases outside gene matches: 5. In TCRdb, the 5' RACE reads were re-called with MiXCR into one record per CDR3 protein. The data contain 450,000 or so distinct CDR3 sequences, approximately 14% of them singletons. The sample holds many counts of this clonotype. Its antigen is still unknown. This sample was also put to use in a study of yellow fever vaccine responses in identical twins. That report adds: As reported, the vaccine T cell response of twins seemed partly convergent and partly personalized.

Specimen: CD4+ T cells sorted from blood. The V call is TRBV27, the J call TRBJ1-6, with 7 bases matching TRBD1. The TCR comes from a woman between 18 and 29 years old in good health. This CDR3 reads CASSLRGRGSYNSPLHF. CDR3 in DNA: TGTGCCAGCAGTTTGAGGGGGCGAGGCTCCTATAATTCACCCCTCCACTTT.